The source of this T cell receptor beta chain is a study of cytomegalovirus exposure and HLA in healthy donors (dated 2017 in TCRdb). About the investigation overall: According to a later analysis, the roughly 120 validation repertoires were produced on the same platform as the 666 repertoires of the first cohort. The aim of the study was to test whether cataloging public T cell receptors could identify signatures of past pathogen exposure. To predict cytomegalovirus infection status, the study combined high-throughput TCR immunosequencing, statistical association of individual TCRs with disease status, and machine learning. In addition to the first cohort of roughly 670 subjects, a separate validation cohort of approximately 130 different subjects was used. Overall study outcomes, separate from this receptor: Across donors, most TCR sequences were observed very rarely, whereas some public TCRs were present in many individuals. In both the original and validation cohorts, the classifier was reported to diagnose cytomegalovirus status with high specificity and sensitivity. A few of the identified cytomegalovirus-associated TCR beta chains were confirmed in vitro to be specific for cytomegalovirus antigens. The study listed 150 to 200 TCR beta chains as associated with cytomegalovirus. It was suggested by the authors that the approach could potentially be generalized to other disease states and immunological phenotypes. All 120 or so repertoires were used to score co-occurrence in the validation cohort in a later analysis, because that analysis had no HLA typing for the cohort. Subsequent analysis determined that TCRs grouped into clusters in the first cohort also showed a tendency toward co-occurrence across the 90 to 150 validation repertoires, and 85% to 95% of cluster scores exceeded 0.

Including cysteine and phenylalanine, the CDR3 has 15 amino acids. The retained sequence is limited to the CDR3, 45 bases, with the frame set at the first base. The germline V gene sets CDR1 to SGDLS and CDR2 to YYNGEE. Trimmed from V: 3 bases; trimmed from J: 0 bases; junction bases lacking a gene match: 5. To prepare the library, the immunoSEQ multiplex PCR assay was applied. Under the source paper's analysis protocol: A statistical classification framework was built for diagnosing cytomegalovirus status from the catalog of TCR beta chain sequences. The table was pulled from immuneACCESS by TCRdb, which kept in-frame rearrangements only. Such tables lose some clones; where checked, under half of the loss comes from unresolved V genes, and the rest has no known cause. V and J calls and clone size are copied from that table; D and trimming were computed from the DNA. The sample includes more than 150,000 clones, with 80% to 85% observed a single time. The leading ten clones occupy roughly 2.8% of the sample.

The donors belonged to the validation cohort of approximately 130 subjects, which was separate from the 666-subject first cohort. Only a few counts were recorded for this clone. Its antigen remains unidentified. The record has no base qualities; no much larger clone is one base away. The receptor was isolated from a woman under 30 in good health and CMV-seropositive. The chain joins TRBV9 to TRBJ1-2, and TRBD1 matches 7 of the central bases. Sequenced: PBMCs. The DNA is as follows: TGTGCCAGCAGCGGCCGGGACAGACCTAACTATGGCTACACCTTC. Its protein is CASSGRDRPNYGYTF.